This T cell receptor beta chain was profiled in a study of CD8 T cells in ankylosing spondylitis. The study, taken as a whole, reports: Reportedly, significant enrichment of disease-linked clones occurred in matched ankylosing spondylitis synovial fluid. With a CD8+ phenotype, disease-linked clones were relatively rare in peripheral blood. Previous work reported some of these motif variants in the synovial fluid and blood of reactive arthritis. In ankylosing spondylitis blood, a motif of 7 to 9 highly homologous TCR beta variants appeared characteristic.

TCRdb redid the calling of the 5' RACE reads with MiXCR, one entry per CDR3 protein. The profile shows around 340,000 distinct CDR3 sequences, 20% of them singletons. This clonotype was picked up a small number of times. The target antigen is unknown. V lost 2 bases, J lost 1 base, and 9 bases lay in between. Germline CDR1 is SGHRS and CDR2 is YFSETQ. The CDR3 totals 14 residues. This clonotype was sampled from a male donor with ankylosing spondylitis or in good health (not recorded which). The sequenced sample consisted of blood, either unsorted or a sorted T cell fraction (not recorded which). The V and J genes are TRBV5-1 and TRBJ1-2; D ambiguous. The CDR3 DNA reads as TGCGCCAGCAGCTTCAACGGTCTTAACTATGGCTACACCTTC. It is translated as CASSFNGLNYGYTF.